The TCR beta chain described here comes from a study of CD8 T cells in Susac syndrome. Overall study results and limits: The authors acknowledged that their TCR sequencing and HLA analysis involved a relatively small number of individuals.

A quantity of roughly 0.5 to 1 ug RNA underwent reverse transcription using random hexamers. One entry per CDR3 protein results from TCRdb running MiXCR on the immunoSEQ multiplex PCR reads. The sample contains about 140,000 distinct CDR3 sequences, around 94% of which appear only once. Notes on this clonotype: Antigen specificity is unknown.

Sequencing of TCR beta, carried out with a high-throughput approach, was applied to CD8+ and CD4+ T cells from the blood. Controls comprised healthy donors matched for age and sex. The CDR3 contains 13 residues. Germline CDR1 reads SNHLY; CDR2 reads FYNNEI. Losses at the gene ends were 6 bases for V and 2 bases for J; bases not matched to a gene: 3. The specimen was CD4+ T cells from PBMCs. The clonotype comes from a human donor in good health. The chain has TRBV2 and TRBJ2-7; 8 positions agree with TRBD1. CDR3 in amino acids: CASRGDRTYEQYF. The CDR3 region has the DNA TGTGCCAGCAGGGGGGACAGGACCTACGAGCAGTACTTC.